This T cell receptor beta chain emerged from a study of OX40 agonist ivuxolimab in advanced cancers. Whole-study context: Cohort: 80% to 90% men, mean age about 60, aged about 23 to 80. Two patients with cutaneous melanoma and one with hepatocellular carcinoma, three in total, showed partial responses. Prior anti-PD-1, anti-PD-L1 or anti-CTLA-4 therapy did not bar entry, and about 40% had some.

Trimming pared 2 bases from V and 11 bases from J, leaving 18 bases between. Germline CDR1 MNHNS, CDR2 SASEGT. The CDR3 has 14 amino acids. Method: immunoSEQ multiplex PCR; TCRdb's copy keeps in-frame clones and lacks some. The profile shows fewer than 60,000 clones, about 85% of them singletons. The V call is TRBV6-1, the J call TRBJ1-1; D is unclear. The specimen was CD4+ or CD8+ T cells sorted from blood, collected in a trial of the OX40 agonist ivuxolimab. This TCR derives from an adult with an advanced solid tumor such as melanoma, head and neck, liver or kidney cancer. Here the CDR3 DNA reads TGTGCCAGCAGTGAAAAACATGGGTCGTCCTTGGCTTTCTTT. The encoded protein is CASSEKHGSSLAFF.